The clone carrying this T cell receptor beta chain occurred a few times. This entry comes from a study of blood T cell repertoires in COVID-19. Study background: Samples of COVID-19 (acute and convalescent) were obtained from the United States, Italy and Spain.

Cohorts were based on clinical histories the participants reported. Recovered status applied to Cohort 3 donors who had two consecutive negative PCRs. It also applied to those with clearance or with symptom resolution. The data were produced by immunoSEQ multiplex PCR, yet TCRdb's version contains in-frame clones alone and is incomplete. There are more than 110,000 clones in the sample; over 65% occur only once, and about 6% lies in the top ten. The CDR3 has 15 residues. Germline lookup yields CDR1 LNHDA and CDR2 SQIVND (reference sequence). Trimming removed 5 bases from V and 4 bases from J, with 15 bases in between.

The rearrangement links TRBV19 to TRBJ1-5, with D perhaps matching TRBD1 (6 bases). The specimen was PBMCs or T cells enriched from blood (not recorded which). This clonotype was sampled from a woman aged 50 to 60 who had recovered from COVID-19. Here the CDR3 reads CASSGTPGWNQPQHF. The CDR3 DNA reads TGTGCCAGTAGTGGGACACCAGGTTGGAATCAGCCCCAGCATTTT.